One sample yielded the 4 T cell receptor beta chains listed below, sequenced in a study of T cell clonotyping in hematopoietic cell transplantation. Here immunoSEQ multiplex PCR was the method, and the copy in TCRdb shows in-frame clones only, minus some. Found here are tens of thousands of clones, approximately 90% of them singletons; the top ten hold 5.5% to 7%. This sample's time point: recipient sample about 28 days before transplant, after cytoreduction. This sample comprised peripheral blood mononuclear cells, obtained before stem cell transplant. The source of these receptors is a man between 60 and 75 years old with biphenotypic leukemia. Some clones in this sample may be carry-over from other donors' samples.

The CDR3 sequence is CASSLRGAGTQYF. The CDR3 DNA sequence: TGTGCCAGCAGCTTAAGGGGGGCGGGGACCCAGTACTTC. The V call is TRBV7-2, the J call TRBJ2-5; D may be TRBD1 or TRBD2 (6 bases each). CDR3 length equals 13 residues. Trimming took 2 bases from V and 7 from J, leaving 11 bases between them. The germline V gene encodes CDR1 SGHTA and CDR2 FQGNSA.

The chain is built from TRBV7-2 and TRBJ2-7, with 8 bases fitting TRBD2. The junction had 12 bases not matched to a gene; V was cut back by 1 base and J by 4 bases. The length of the CDR3 is 17 residues. Germline V gives CDR1 SGHTA, CDR2 FQGNSA. This CDR3 reads CASSLVPGPGGSYEQYF. CDR3 in DNA: TGTGCCAGCAGCTTAGTCCCAGGACCGGGAGGGTCTTACGAGCAGTACTTC.

This chain uses TRBV6-4 with TRBJ1-2, with a possible D match to TRBD1 (5 bases). The germline CDR1 and CDR2 sequences are MRHNA and SNTAGT. The V end lost 1 base, the J end lost 4 bases, and 16 bases lay between the germline ends. CDR3 length: 16 residues. CDR3 protein: CASSDLATDRTYGYTF. The CDR3 DNA reads as TGTGCCAGCAGTGACTTAGCGACAGACCGTACCTATGGCTACACCTTC.

This clone was recorded only once. The chain joins TRBV18 to TRBJ1-1, with TRBD1 matching over 8 bases. Germline V lookup: CDR1 KGHSH, CDR2 LQKENI. The CDR3 length is 15 residues. Germline trimming cut 3 bases from V and 4 bases from J; bases unmatched to any gene: 7. The CDR3 is CASSPVTGASTEAFF. CDR3 bases: TGTGCCAGCTCACCTGTGACAGGGGCCAGCACTGAAGCTTTCTTT.